The 11 T cell receptor beta chains below were found in one sample sequenced in a study of beta chain features in type 1 diabetes. What these receptors recognize is not known. Study results and caveats: Moderate but significant shortening of TCRB CDR3s was recorded in all four CD4+ subsets from Type 1 diabetes patients.

Investigators reverse transcribed all isolated RNA, so they sequenced expressed TCRB transcripts. The protocol was immunoSEQ multiplex PCR, while the TCRdb copy is restricted to in-frame clones and leaves out a portion. The sample contains about 300,000 clones, approximately 13% of which appear only once. The sequenced material came from naive CD4+ T cells from blood. The receptors shown here come from a woman younger than 35 with type 1 diabetes.

This chain links TRBV21-1 with TRBJ1-5; TRBD1, the D gene given by the table, was not confirmed from the DNA. TRBV21-1 is annotated as a pseudogene. The CDR3 extends over 15 amino acids. CDR3 loop: CASRYRSYSNQPQHF. As DNA, the CDR3 is TGTGCCAGCAGATACAGAAGCTATAGCAATCAGCCCCAGCATTTT.

This clone has only a few counts. V and J are TRBV6-5 and TRBJ2-1, with unresolved D. The CDR3 covers 13 residues. Germline V gene sequence: CDR1 MNHEY, CDR2 SVGAGI. The V end was cut by 10 bases, the J end by 0 bases, with 10 bases between. CDR3 amino acids: CATARSSYNEQFF. For the CDR3, the DNA is TGTGCCACCGCCCGGAGCTCCTACAATGAGCAGTTCTTC.

A few counts support this clone. This chain joins TRBV27 and TRBJ2-5, with TRBD2 matching over 10 bases. CDR3 length: 17 amino acids. Losses at the gene ends were 0 bases for V and 5 bases for J; bases not matched to a gene: 9. Germline CDR1 MNHEY, CDR2 SMNVEV (reference sequence). In DNA, the CDR3 is TGTGCCAGCAGTTTATCGACGCTAGCGGGAGCGTTGGAGACCCAGTACTTC. Amino acids: CASSLSTLAGALETQYF.

This clone showed up just a few times. The genes are TRBV25-1 and TRBJ1-4; TRBD1 is a possible D gene (5 bases). V was shortened by 3 bases and J by 8 bases, with 13 bases between the two germline ends. The CDR3 spans 14 residues. Germline V gene lookup returns CDR1 MGHDK and CDR2 SYGVNS. CDR3 sequence: CASSDASGGEKLFF. The DNA for the CDR3 is TGTGCCAGCAGTGATGCTTCCGGGGGAGAAAAACTGTTTTTT.

The chain recombines TRBV2 with TRBJ2-7, with a weak D call TRBD2 (5 bases). Trimming cost V 6 bases and J 5 bases, with 11 bases left between them. Germline V gene lookup returns CDR1 SNHLY and CDR2 FYNNEI. The CDR3 has 12 residues. In DNA, the CDR3 is TGTGCCAGCAGCCCGGAGGTTAACGAGCAGTACTTC. Translating gives CASSPEVNEQYF.

The chain is built from TRBV7-8 and TRBJ2-7; a weak D match, TRBD2 (6 bases). Germline V gene sequence: CDR1 SGHVS, CDR2 FQNEAQ. Deletions cut 3 bases from V and 2 bases from J, with 14 bases between. CDR3 length equals 15 residues. The chain's CDR3 is CASSLEASATYEQYV. DNA of the CDR3: TGTGCCAGCAGCTTGGAGGCTAGCGCGACCTACGAGCAGTACGTC.

The rearrangement links TRBV27 to TRBJ1-4, with 9 positions matching TRBD1. The CDR3 loop spans 15 amino acids. Germline values: CDR1 MNHEY, CDR2 SMNVEV (reference sequence). V shed 3 bases, J shed 4 bases, and the junction held 3 bases outside the gene matches. Written as DNA, the CDR3 is TGTGCCAGCAGTTTCCTGGGACAGGGTAATGAAAAACTGTTTTTT. This translates into CASSFLGQGNEKLFF. Supplemented by reference TRBV27 and TRBJ1-4, the full variable domain reads EAQVTQNPRYLITVTGKKLTVTCSQNMNHEYMSWYRQDPGLGLRQIYYSMNVEVTDKGDVPEGYKVSRKEKRNFPLILESPSPNQTSLYFCASSFLGQGNEKLFFGSGTQLSVL.

This clone has just a few counts. The chain is built from TRBV19 and TRBJ2-1; 11 bases map to TRBD1. The CDR3 loop spans 14 amino acids. V was clipped by 5 bases and J by 7 bases; unmatched bases: 4. The germline V gene has CDR1 LNHDA and CDR2 SQIVND (reference sequence). CDR3 loop: CASSSGTGGNEQFF. The CDR3 region has the DNA TGTGCCAGTAGTTCTGGGACAGGGGGTAATGAGCAGTTCTTC.

This clone has just a few counts. The chain employs TRBV27 and TRBJ2-7; D is possibly TRBD2 (6 bases). Germline V CDR1 and CDR2: MNHEY, SMNVEV (reference sequence). V was shortened by 0 bases and J by 6 bases, with 18 bases between the two germline ends. This CDR3 contains 16 residues. CDR3 residues: CASSLSPPGAQGEQYF. For the CDR3, the DNA is TGTGCCAGCAGTTTATCCCCACCGGGAGCCCAAGGCGAGCAGTACTTC.

This clone was seen a handful of times. The gene calls are TRBV21-1 and TRBJ2-7; TRBD2 is taken as the D call from the table, unchecked against the DNA. TRBV21-1 has pseudogene status. The CDR3 is made up of 15 amino acids. CDR3 in DNA: TGTGCCAGCAGCCCCAGGACTAGCGCACCCTACGAGCAGTACGTC. Translating it yields CASSPRTSAPYEQYV.

This chain links TRBV5-1 with TRBJ1-1; D perhaps matches TRBD1 (5 bases). CDR1 and CDR2 from the germline V gene are SGHRS and YFSETQ. The CDR3 has 13 amino acids. V was clipped by 1 base and J by 4 bases, with 8 bases between them. CDR3 loop: CASSLLGGTEAFF. CDR3 sequence (DNA): TGCGCCAGCAGCTTGCTGGGGGGCACTGAAGCTTTCTTT. Supplemented by reference TRBV5-1 and TRBJ1-1, the full variable domain reads KAGVTQTPRYLIKTRGQQVTLSCSPISGHRSVSWYQQTPGQGLQFLFEYFSETQRNKGNFPGRFSGRQFSNSRSEMNVSTLELGDSALYLCASSLLGGTEAFFGQGTRLTVV.